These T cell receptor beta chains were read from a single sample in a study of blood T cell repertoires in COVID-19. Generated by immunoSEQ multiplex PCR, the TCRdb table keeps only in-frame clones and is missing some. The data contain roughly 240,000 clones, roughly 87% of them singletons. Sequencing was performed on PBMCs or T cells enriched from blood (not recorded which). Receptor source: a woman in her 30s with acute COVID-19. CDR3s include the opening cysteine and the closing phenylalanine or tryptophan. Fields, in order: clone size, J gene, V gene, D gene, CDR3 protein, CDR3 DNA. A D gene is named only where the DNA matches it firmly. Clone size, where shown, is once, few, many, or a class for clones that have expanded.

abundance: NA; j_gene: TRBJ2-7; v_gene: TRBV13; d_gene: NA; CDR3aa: CASSLPNGYEQYF; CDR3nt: TGTGCCAGCAGCTTACCGAACGGCTACGAGCAGTACTTC
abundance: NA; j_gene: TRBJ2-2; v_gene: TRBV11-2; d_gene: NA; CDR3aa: CASSLDRSTGELFF; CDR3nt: TGTGCCAGCAGCCTTGACAGGAGCACCGGGGAGCTGTTTTTT
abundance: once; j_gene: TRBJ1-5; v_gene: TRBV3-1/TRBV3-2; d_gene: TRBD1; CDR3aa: CASSPDRGDQPQHF; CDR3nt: TGTGCCAGCAGCCCGGACAGGGGTGATCAGCCCCAGCATTTT
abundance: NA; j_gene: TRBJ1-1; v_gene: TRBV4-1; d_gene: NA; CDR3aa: CASSQRQLNTEAFF; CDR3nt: TGCGCCAGCAGCCAAAGACAACTGAACACTGAAGCTTTCTTT
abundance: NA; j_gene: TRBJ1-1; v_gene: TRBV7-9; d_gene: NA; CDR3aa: CASSFGYDTEAFF; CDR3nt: TGTGCCAGCAGCTTCGGGTATGACACTGAAGCTTTCTTT
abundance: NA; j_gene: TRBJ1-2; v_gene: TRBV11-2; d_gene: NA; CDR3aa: CASSLALGQGNGYTF; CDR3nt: TGTGCCAGCAGCTTAGCTCTCGGGCAGGGAAATGGCTACACCTTC
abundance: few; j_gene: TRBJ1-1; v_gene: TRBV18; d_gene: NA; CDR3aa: CASSPQDSLNTEAFF; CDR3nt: TGTGCCAGCTCACCCCAGGACAGCTTGAACACTGAAGCTTTCTTT
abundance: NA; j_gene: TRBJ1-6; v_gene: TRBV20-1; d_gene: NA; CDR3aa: CSASPGLGLDSPLHF; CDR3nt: TGCAGTGCTAGTCCGGGACTCGGTTTGGATTCACCCCTCCACTTT
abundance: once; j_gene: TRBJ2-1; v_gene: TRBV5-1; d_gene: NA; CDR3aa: CASKAGNSYNEQFF; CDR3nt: TGCGCCAGCAAGGCGGGAAACTCCTACAATGAGCAGTTCTTC
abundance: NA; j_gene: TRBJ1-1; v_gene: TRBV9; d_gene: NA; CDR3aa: CASSVAPAGGGTEAFF; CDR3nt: TGTGCCAGCAGCGTAGCGCCGGCGGGGGGCGGCACTGAAGCTTTCTTT
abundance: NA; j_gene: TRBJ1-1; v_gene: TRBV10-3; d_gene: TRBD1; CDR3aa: CAISIIQGMNTEAFF; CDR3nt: TGTGCCATCAGCATCATACAGGGGATGAACACTGAAGCTTTCTTT
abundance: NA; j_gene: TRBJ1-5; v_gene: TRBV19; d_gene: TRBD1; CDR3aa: CASRDRGNQPQHF; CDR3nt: TGTGCCAGTAGGGACAGGGGCAATCAGCCCCAGCATTTT
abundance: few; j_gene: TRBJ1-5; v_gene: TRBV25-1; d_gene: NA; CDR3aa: CASSVSGVDSNQPQHF; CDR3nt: TGTGCCAGCAGTGTCTCGGGAGTAGATAGCAATCAGCCCCAGCATTTT
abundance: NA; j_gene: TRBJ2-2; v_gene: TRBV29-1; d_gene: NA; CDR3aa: CSVDPRDTGELFF; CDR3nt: TGCAGCGTGGATCCCCGGGACACCGGGGAGCTGTTTTTT